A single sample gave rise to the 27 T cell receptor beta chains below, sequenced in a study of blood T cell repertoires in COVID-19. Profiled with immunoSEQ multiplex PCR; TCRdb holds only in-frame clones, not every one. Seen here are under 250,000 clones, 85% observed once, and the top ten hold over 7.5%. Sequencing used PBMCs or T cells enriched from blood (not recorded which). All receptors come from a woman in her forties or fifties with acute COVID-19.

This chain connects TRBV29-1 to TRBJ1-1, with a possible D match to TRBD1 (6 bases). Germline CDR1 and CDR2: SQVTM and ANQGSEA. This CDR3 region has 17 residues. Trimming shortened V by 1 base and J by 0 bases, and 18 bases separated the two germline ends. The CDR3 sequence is CSVEGYGQTIMNTEAFF. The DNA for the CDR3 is TGCAGCGTTGAAGGTTACGGACAGACCATAATGAACACTGAAGCTTTCTTT.

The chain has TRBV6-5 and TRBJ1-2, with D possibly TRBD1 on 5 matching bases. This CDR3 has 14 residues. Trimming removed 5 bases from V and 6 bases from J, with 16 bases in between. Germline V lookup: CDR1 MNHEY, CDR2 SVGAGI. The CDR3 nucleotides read TGTGCCAGCAGTCTTACGTTCGGGGGGAATGGCTACACCTTC. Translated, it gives CASSLTFGGNGYTF.

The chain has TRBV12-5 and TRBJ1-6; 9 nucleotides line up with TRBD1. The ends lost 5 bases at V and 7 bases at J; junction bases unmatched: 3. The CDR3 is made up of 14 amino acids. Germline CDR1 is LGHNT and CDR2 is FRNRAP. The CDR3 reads CASGPGTGNSPLHF. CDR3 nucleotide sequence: TGTGCTAGTGGTCCCGGGACAGGGAATTCACCCCTCCACTTT.

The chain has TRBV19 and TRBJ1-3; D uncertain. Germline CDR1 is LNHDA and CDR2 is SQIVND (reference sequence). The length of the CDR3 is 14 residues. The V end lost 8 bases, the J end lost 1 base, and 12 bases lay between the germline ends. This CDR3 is CASYDSTSGNTIYF. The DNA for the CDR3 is TGTGCCAGTTATGACTCGACGTCTGGAAACACCATATATTTT.

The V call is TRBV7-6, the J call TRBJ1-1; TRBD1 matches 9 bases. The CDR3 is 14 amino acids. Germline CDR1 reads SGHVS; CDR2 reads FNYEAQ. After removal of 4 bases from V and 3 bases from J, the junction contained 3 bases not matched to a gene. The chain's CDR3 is CASSSGTGHTEAFF. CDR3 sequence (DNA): TGTGCCAGCAGCTCCGGGACAGGGCACACTGAAGCTTTCTTT.

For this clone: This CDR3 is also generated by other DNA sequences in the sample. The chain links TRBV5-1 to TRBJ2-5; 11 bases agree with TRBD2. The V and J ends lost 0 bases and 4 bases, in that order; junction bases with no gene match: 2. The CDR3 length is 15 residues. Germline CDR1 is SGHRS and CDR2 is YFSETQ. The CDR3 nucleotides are TGCGCCAGCAGCTTGGGACTAGCGGGGAGAGAGACCCAGTACTTC. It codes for CASSLGLAGRETQYF. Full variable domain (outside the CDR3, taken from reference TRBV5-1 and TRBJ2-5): KAGVTQTPRYLIKTRGQQVTLSCSPISGHRSVSWYQQTPGQGLQFLFEYFSETQRNKGNFPGRFSGRQFSNSRSEMNVSTLELGDSALYLCASSLGLAGRETQYFGPGTRLLVL.

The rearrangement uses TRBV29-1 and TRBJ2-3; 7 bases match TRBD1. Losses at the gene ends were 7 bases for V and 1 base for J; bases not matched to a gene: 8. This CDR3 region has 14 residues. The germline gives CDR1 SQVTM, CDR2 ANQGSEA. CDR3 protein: CSAARGSRTDTQYF. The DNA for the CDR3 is TGCAGCGCCGCCAGGGGGTCCCGCACAGATACGCAGTATTTT.

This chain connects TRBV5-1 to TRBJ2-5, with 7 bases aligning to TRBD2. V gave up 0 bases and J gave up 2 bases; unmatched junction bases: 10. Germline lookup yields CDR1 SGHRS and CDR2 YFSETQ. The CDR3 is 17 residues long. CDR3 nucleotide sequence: TGCGCCAGCAGCTTGGGCCGAAGCGGGACTCTACAAGAGACCCAGTACTTC. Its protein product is CASSLGRSGTLQETQYF.

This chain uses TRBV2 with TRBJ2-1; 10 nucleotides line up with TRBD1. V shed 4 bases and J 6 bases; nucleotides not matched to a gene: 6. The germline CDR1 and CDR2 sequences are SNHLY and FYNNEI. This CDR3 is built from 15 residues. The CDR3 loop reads CASSGGGQGINEQFF. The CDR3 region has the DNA TGTGCCAGCAGTGGAGGGGGACAGGGGATCAATGAGCAGTTCTTC.

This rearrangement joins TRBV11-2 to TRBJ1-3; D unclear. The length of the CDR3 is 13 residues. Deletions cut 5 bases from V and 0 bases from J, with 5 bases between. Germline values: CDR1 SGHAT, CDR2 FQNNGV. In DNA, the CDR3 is TGTGCCAGCAGCAGAGTCTCTGGAAACACCATATATTTT. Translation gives CASSRVSGNTIYF.

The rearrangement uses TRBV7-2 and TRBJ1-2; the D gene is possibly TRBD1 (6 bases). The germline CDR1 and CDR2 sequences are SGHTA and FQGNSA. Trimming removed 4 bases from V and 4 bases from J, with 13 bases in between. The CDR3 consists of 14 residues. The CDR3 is CASSSDTGFYGYTF. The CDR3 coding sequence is TGTGCCAGCAGCTCGGATACAGGGTTCTATGGCTACACCTTC.

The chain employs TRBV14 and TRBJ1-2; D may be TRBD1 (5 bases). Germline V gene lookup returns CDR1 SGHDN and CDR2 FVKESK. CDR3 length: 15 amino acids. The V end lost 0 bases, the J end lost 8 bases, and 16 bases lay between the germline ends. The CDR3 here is CASSQDGANRRGYTF. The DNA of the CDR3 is TGTGCCAGCAGCCAAGATGGGGCCAACCGACGCGGCTACACCTTC. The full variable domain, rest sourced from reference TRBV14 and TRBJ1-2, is EAGVTQFPSHSVIEKGQTVTLRCDPISGHDNLYWYRRVMGKEIKFLLHFVKESKQDESGMPNNRFLAERTGGTYSTLKVQPAELEDSGVYFCASSQDGANRRGYTFGSGTRLTVV.

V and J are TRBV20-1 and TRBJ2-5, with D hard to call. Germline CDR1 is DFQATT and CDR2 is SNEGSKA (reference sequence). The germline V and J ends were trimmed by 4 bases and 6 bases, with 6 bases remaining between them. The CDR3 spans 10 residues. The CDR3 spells CSAISKTQYF. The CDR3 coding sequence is TGCAGTGCTATTAGTAAGACCCAGTACTTC.

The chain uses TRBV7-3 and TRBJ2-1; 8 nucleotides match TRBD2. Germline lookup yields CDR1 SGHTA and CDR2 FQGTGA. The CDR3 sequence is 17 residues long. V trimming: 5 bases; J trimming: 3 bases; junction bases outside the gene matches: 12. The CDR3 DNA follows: TGTGCCAGCAGCCCTTATACCCTAGCGGGCAGCTACAATGAGCAGTTCTTC. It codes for CASSPYTLAGSYNEQFF.

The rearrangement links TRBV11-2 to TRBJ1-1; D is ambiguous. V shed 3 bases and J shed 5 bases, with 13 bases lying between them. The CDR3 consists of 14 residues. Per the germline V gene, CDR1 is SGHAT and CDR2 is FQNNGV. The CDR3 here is CASSFLEGGTEAFF. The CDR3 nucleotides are TGTGCCAGCAGCTTCCTCGAGGGTGGGACTGAAGCTTTCTTT.

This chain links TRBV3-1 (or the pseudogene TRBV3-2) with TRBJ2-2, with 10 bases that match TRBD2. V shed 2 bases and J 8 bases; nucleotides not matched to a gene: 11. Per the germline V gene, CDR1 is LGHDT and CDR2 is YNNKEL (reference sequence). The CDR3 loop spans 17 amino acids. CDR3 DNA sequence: TGTGCCAGCAGCCAAAGAACTAGCGGGGACGGGTTTGGGGAGCTGTTTTTT. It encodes CASSQRTSGDGFGELFF.

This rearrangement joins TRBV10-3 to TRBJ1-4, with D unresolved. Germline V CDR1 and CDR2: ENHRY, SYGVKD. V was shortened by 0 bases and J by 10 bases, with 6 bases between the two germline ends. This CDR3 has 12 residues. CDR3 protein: CAISESTGKLFF. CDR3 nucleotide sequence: TGTGCCATCAGTGAGTCGACGGGAAAACTGTTTTTT.

The CDR3 here is CASSLGSHSGANVLTF. The CDR3 nucleotides are TGTGCCAGCAGCTTGGGCAGTCACTCTGGGGCCAACGTCCTGACTTTC. The chain links TRBV5-6 to TRBJ2-6; D is unclear. The CDR3 extends over 16 amino acids. Germline V lookup: CDR1 SGHDT, CDR2 YYEEEE. V was trimmed by 0 bases and J by 0 bases, leaving 7 bases between them.

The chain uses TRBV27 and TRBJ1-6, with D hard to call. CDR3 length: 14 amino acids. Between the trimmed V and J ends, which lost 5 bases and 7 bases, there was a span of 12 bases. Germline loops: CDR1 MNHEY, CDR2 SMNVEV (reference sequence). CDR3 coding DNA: TGTGCCAGCAGTCCCTGGGCGGGAAATTCACCCCTCCACTTT. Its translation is CASSPWAGNSPLHF.

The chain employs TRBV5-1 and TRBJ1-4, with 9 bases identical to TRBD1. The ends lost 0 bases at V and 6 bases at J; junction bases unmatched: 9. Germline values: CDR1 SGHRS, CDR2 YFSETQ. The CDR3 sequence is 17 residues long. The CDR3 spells CASSLDYSGTGYEKLFF. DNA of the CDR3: TGCGCCAGCAGCTTGGATTATAGCGGGACAGGGTATGAAAAACTGTTTTTT.

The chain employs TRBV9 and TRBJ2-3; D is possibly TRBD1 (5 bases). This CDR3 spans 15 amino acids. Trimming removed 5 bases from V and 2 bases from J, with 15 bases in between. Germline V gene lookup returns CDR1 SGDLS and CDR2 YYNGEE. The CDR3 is CASSPGGALTDTQYF. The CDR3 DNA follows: TGTGCCAGCAGTCCCGGTGGGGCACTCACAGATACGCAGTATTTT.

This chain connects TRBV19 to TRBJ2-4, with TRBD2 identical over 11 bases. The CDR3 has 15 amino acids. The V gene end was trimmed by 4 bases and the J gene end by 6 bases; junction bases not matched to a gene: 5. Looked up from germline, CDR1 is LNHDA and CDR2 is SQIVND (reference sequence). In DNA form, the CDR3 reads TGTGCCAGTAGTACCACTAGCGGGGGATCAAACATTCAGTACTTC. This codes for CASSTTSGGSNIQYF.

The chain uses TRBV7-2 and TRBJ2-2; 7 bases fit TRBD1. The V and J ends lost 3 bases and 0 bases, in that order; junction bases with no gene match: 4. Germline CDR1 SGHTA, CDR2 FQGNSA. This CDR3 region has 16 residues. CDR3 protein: CASSLAGTANTGELFF. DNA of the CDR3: TGTGCCAGCAGCTTGGCCGGGACAGCGAACACCGGGGAGCTGTTTTTT.

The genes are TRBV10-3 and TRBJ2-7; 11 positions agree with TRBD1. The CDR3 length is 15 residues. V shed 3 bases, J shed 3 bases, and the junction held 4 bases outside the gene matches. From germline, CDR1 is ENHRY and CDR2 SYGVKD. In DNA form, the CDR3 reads TGTGCCATCAGTGATTCCGGGACAGGGGGCTACGAGCAGTACTTC. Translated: CAISDSGTGGYEQYF.

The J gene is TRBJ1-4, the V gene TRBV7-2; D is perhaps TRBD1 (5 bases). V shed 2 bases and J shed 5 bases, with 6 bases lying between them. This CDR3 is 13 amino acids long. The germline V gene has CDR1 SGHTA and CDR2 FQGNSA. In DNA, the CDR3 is TGTGCCAGCAGCTTAAACAGGAATGAAAAACTGTTTTTT. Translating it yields CASSLNRNEKLFF.

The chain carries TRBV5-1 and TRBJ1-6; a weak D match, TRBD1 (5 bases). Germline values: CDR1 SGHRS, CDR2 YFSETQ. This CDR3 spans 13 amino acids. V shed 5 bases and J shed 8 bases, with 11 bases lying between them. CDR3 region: CASRADTYSPLHF. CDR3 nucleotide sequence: TGCGCCAGCAGGGCGGACACTTATTCACCCCTCCACTTT.

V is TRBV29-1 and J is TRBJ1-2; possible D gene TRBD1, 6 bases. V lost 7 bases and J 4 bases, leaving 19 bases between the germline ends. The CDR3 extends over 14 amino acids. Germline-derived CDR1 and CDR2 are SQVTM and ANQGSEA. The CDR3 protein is CSAESQGSFYGYTF. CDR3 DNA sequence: TGCAGCGCCGAGTCCCAGGGGTCCTTCTATGGCTACACCTTC.